This T cell receptor beta chain was sequenced during a study of blood T cells in healthy people across ages. The authors ran a second PCR of about 7 to 12 cycles using a sample-barcoded 5' primer and a J-beta primer mix. TCRdb recomputed calls from the 5' RACE reads with MiXCR, one row per CDR3 protein. The sample consists of fewer than 900,000 distinct CDR3 sequences, roughly 45% of them appearing once. Specimen: blood. This sequence was found in a woman aged 55-69 years in good health.

The chain's CDR3 is CSAREDRQETQYF. In DNA form, the CDR3 reads TGCAGTGCTAGAGAGGACAGACAAGAGACCCAGTACTTC. The J gene is TRBJ2-5, the V gene TRBV20-1; maybe TRBD1 (6 bases). The CDR3 is 13 amino acids. CDR1 and CDR2 from the germline V gene are DFQATT and SNEGSKA (reference sequence). The ends were cut back, 0 bases at V and 2 bases at J, with 7 bases in the middle.